This T cell receptor beta chain stems from a study of cytomegalovirus exposure and HLA in healthy donors. Looking at the study overall: The 120 validation repertoires matched the approximately 700 first-cohort repertoires in platform, a later analysis reported. Study findings and constraints: Among TCR sequences, most were rare, though some public TCRs appeared in many donors.

The donors were members of the roughly 120-subject validation cohort (separate from the approximately 670-subject first cohort). Assay used: immunoSEQ multiplex PCR; TCRdb lists only in-frame clones, some missing. The sample shows roughly 250,000 clones, about 90% of them seen only once. The CDR3 is made up of 15 amino acids. Trimming at V came to 1 base and at J to 1 base, leaving 4 bases not matched to a gene. Germline CDR1 and CDR2: SEHNR and FQNEAQ (reference sequence). Turning to this clone: The antigen remains unidentified.

The chain has TRBV7-9 and TRBJ2-7; TRBD2 agrees at 7 bases. Sequencing was done on a sample of PBMCs. This receptor was obtained from a woman in her 30s in good health and CMV-seropositive. The CDR3 nucleotides read TGTGCCAGCAGCTTAGATGCCGGGGGGTCCTACGAGCAGTACTTC. It is translated as CASSLDAGGSYEQYF. Based on the CDR3 plus reference TRBV7-9 and TRBJ2-7, the full variable domain is DTGVSQNPRHKITKRGQNVTFRCDPISEHNRLYWYRQTLGQGPEFLTYFQNEAQLEKSRLLSDRFSAERPKGSFSTLEIQRTEQGDSAMYLCASSLDAGGSYEQYFGPGTRLTVT.